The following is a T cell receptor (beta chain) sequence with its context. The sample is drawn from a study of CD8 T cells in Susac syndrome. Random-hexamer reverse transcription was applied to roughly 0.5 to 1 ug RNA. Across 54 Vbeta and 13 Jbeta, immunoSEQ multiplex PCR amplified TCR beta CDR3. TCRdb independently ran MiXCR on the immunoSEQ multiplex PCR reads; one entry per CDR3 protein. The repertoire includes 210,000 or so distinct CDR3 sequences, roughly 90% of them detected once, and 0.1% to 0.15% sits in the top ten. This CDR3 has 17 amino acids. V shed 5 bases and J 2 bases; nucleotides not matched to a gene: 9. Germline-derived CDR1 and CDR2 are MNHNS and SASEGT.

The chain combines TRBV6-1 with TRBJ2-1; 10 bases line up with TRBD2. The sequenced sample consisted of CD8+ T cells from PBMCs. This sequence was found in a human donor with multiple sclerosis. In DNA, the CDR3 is TGTGCCAGCAGTACCACGGGACTAGCGACCGCCTACAATGAGCAGTTCTTC. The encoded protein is CASSTTGLATAYNEQFF.